This T cell receptor beta chain was documented in a study of monozygotic twins with inflammatory bowel disease. The CDR3 extends over 19 amino acids. The V gene's germline CDR1 is SGHAT and CDR2 FQNNGV. Addition of UMIs with a 6-nucleotide sample barcode was achieved by template switching. TCRdb derives one entry per CDR3 protein from the 5' RACE reads, leaving out DNA. This sample contains about 450,000 distinct CDR3 sequences. Concerning this clonotype itself: Its antigen is unknown.

Study observations and caveats: Distinction of different T cell subtypes was not possible.

V gene TRBV11-2 combines with J gene TRBJ2-5; checking the TCRdb D call of TRBD2 is not possible without DNA. The sample comprised blood. This TCR was sampled from a human donor with ulcerative colitis or Crohn's disease, or a healthy co-twin of an affected twin (not recorded which). The CDR3 protein is CASSLGTTRASGGEETQYF.